This T cell receptor beta chain was profiled in a study of blood T cell repertoires in COVID-19. Looked up from germline, CDR1 is KGHSH and CDR2 is LQKENI. CDR3 size: 14 residues. Trimming removed 6 bases from V and 6 bases from J, with 17 bases in between. Profiling relied on immunoSEQ multiplex PCR, and the TCRdb table lists in-frame clones only, not all of them. The table includes approximately 180,000 clones, 70% to 90% detected once. The chain carries TRBV18 and TRBJ1-1; no firm D call. This TCR was recovered from a woman of 80 years or more with acute or convalescent COVID-19. Sequenced material: peripheral blood. The CDR3 nucleotides are TGTGCCAGCTCTTTTCAGTCGGTTGAGGCTGAAGCTTTCTTT. This codes for CASSFQSVEAEAFF.